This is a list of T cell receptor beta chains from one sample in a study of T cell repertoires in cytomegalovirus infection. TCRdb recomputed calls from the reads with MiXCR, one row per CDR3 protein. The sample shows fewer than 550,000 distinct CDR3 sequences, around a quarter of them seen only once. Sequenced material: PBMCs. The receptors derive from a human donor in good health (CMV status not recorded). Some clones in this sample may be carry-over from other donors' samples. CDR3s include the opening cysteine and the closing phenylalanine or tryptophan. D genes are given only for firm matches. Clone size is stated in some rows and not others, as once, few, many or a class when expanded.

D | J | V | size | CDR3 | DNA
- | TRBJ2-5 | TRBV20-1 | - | CSARFSQVYQETQYF | TGCAGTGCTAGATTCTCCCAGGTTTACCAAGAGACCCAGTACTTC
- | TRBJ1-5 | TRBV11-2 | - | CASSLTPGGGNQPQHF | TGTGCCAGCAGCCTAACGCCCGGGGGGGGCAATCAGCCCCAGCATTTT
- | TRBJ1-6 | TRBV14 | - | CASSQGKINNSPLHF | TGTGCCAGCAGCCAAGGGAAGATTAATAATTCACCCCTCCACTTT
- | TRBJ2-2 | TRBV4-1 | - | CASSQRVRRKTGELFF | TGCGCCAGCAGCCAGAGGGTGAGAAGAAAGACCGGGGAGCTGTTTTTT
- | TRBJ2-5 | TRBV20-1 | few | CSARVPGETQYF | TGCAGTGCTAGAGTTCCGGGAGAGACCCAGTACTTC
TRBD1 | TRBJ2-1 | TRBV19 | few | CASSTARPGGVTGGYNEQFF | TGTGCCAGTAGTACAGCCCGCCCAGGGGGAGTCACAGGGGGCTACAATGAGCAGTTCTTC
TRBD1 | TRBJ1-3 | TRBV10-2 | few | CASSGPGQGFGNTIYF | TGCGCCAGCAGTGGGCCGGGACAGGGCTTTGGAAACACCATATATTTT
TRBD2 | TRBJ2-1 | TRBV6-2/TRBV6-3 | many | CASSTEGLQFF | TGTGCCAGCAGTACCGAGGGACTACAGTTCTTC
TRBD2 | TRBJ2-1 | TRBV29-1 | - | CSVVGLADHSYNEQFF | TGCAGCGTTGTCGGGCTAGCGGACCACTCCTACAATGAGCAGTTCTTC
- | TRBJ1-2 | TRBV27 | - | CASREGGGGYTF | TGTGCCAGTCGAGAGGGTGGGGGTGGCTACACCTTC
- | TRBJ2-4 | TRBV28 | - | CATIRGAQGIQYF | TGTGCCACCATTCGAGGGGCTCAGGGCATTCAGTACTTC
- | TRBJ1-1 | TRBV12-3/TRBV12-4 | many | CASSLETHFEMNTEAFF | TGTGCCAGCAGTTTAGAGACACACTTTGAAATGAACACTGAAGCTTTCTTT
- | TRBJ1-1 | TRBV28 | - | CASSLGPILMNTEAFF | TGTGCCAGCAGTCTGGGCCCGATTCTCATGAACACTGAAGCTTTCTTT
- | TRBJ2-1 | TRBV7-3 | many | CASSSPQGNEQFF | TGTGCCAGCAGCTCCCCTCAGGGGAATGAGCAGTTCTTC
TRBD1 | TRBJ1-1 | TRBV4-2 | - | CASSQDRALTSGGAGNTEAFF | TGTGCCAGCAGCCAAGATCGGGCCTTAACGTCAGGGGGCGCAGGGAACACTGAAGCTTTCTTT
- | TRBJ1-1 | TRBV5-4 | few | CASTTFRGGETEAFF | TGTGCCAGCACCACTTTTCGGGGGGGGGAAACTGAAGCTTTCTTT
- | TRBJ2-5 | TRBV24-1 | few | CATSDFSASRTQYF | TGTGCCACCAGTGATTTCTCGGCGTCTAGGACCCAGTACTTC
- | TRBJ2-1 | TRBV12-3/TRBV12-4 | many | CASHAGAGGFNEQFF | TGTGCCAGTCACGCGGGGGCAGGTGGGTTCAATGAGCAGTTCTTC
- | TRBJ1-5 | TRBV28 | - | CASSPPRILSNQPQHF | TGTGCCAGCAGCCCACCGAGGATACTTAGCAATCAGCCCCAGCATTTT
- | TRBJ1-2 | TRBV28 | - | CASSFPKGFYGYTF | TGTGCCAGCAGTTTTCCCAAGGGTTTCTATGGCTACACCTTC
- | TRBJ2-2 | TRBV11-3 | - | CASSRGRSLNTGELFF | TGTGCCAGCAGCCGAGGACGGAGCCTGAACACCGGGGAGCTGTTTTTT
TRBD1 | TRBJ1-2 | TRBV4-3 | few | CASSQDVRGLSGYTF | TGCGCCAGCAGCCAAGACGTCAGGGGGCTGTCCGGCTACACCTTC